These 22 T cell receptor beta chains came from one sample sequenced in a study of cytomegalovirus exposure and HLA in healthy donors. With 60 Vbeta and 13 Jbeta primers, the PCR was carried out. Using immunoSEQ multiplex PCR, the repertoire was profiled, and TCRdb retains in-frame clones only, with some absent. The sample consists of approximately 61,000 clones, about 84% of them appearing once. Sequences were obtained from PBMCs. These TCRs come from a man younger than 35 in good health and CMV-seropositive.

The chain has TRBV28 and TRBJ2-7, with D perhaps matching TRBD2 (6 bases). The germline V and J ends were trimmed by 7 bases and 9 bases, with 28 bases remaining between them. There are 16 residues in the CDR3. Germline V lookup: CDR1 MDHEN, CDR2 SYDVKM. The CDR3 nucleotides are TGTGCCAGCACCAAAAAAGGGGACTTATCCCCCTCGGGGCAGTACTTC. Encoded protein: CASTKKGDLSPSGQYF. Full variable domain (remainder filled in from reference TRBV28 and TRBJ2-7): DVKVTQSSRYLVKRTGEKVFLECVQDMDHENMFWYRQDPGLGLRLIYFSYDVKMKEKGDIPEGYSVSREKKERFSLILESASTNQTSMYLCASTKKGDLSPSGQYFGPGTRLTVT.

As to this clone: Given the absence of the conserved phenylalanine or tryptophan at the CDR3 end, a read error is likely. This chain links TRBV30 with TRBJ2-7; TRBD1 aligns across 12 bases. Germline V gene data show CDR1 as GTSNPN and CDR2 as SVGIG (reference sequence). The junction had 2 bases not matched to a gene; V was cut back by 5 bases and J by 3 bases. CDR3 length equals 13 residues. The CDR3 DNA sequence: TGTGCCTGGGGGACAGGGGGCCACTACGAGCAGTACCTC. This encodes CAWGTGGHYEQYL.

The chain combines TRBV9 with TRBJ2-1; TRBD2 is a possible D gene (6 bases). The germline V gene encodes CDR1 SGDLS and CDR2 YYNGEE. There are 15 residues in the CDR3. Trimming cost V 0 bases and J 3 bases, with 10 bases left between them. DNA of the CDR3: TGTGCCAGCAGCGTAGACGGCGGGGACTACAATGAGCAGTTCTTC. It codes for CASSVDGGDYNEQFF.

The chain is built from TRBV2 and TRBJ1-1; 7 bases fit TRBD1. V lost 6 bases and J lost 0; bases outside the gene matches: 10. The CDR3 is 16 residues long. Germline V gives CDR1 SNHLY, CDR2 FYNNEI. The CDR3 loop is CASRARRGPMNTEAFF. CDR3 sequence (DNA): TGTGCCAGCAGAGCCAGGAGGGGGCCCATGAACACTGAAGCTTTCTTT.

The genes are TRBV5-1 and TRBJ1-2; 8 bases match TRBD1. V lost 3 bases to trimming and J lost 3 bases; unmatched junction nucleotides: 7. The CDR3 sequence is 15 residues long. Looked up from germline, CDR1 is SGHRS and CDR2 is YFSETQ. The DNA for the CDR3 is TGCGCCAGCAGCTCGGGGGCAGGGGGCGACTATGGCTACACCTTC. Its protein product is CASSSGAGGDYGYTF.

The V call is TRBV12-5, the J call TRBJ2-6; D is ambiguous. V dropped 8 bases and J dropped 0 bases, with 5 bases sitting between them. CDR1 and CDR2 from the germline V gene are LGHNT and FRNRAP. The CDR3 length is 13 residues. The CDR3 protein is CASSYSGANVLTF. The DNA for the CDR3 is TGTGCTAGTTCGTACTCTGGGGCCAACGTCCTGACTTTC.

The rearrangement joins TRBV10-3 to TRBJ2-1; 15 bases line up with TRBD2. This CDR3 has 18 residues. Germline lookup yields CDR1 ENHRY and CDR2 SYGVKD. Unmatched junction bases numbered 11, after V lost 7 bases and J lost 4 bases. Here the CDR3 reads CAINPGTSGGPMYNEQFF. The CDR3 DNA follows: TGTGCCATCAATCCCGGGACTAGCGGGGGGCCTATGTACAATGAGCAGTTCTTC.

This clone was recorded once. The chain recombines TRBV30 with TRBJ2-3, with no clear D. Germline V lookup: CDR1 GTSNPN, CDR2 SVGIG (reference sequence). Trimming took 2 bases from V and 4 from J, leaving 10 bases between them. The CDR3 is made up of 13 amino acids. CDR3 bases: TGTGCCTGGAGTCCCCTGGCACCAGATACGCAGTATTTT. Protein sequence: CAWSPLAPDTQYF.

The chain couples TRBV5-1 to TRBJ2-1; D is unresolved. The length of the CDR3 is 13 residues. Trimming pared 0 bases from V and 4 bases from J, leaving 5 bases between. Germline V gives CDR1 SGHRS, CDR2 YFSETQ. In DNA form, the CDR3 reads TGCGCCAGCAGCTTGGACAGTTACAATGAGCAGTTCTTC. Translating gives CASSLDSYNEQFF.

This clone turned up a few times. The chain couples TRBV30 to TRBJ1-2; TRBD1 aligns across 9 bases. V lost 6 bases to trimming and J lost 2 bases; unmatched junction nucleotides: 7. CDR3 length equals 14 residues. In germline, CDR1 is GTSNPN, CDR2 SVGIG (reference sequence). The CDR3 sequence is CACKMDRGNYGYTF. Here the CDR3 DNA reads TGTGCCTGTAAAATGGACAGGGGAAACTATGGCTACACCTTC. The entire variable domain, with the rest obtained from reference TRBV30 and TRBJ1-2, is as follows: SQTIHQWPATLVQPVGSPLSLECTVEGTSNPNLYWYRQAAGRGLQLLFYSVGIGQISSEVPQNLSASRPQDRQFILSSKKLLLSDSGFYLCACKMDRGNYGYTFGSGTRLTVV.

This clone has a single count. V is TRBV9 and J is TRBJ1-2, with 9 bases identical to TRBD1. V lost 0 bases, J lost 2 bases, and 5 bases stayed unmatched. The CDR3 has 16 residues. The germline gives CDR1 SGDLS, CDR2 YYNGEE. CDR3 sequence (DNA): TGTGCCAGCAGCGTAGCCGGGACAGGGAAAAACTATGGCTACACCTTC. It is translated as CASSVAGTGKNYGYTF. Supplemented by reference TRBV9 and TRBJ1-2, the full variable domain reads DSGVTQTPKHLITATGQRVTLRCSPRSGDLSVYWYQQSLDQGLQFLIQYYNGEERAKGNILERFSAQQFPDLHSELNLSSLELGDSALYFCASSVAGTGKNYGYTFGSGTRLTVV.

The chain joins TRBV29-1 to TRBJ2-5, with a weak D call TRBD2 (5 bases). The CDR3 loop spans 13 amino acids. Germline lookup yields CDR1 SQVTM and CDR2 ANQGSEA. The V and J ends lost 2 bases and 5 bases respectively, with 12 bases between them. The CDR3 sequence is CSVEREGWETQYF. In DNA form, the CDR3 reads TGCAGCGTTGAACGGGAAGGGTGGGAGACCCAGTACTTC.

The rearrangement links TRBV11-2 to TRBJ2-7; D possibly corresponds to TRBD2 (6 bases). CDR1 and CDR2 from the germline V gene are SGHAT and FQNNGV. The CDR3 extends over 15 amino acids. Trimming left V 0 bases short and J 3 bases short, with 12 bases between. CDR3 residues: CASSLDHAGFYEQYF. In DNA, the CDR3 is TGTGCCAGCAGCTTAGATCACGCGGGATTCTACGAGCAGTACTTC.

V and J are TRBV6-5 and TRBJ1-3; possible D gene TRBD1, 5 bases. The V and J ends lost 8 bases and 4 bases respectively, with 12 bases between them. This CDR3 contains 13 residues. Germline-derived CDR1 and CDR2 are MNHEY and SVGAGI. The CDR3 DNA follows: TGTGCCAGCCAGCAGGGTTCCGGAAACACCATATATTTT. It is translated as CASQQGSGNTIYF.

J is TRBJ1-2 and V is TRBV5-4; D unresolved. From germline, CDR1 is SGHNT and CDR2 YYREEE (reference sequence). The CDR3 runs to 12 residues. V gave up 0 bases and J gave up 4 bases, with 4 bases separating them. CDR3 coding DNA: TGTGCCAGCAGCTTGGATCGCTATGGCTACACCTTC. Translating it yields CASSLDRYGYTF.

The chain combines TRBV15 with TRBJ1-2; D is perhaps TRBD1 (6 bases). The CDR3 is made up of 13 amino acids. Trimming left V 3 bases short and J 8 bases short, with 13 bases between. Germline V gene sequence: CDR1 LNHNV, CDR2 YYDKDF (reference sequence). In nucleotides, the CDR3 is TGTGCCACCAGCAGGGGGGCGGGGGAGGGCTACACCTTC. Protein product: CATSRGAGEGYTF. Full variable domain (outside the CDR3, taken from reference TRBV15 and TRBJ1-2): DAMVIQNPRYQVTQFGKPVTLSCSQTLNHNVMYWYQQKSSQAPKLLFHYYDKDFNNEADTPDNFQSRRPNTSFCFLDIRSPGLGDTAMYLCATSRGAGEGYTFGSGTRLTVV.

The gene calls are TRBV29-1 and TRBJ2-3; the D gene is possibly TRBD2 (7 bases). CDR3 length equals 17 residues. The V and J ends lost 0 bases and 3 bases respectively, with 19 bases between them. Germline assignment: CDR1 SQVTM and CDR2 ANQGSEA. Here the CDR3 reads CSVEDPDRGADTDTQYF. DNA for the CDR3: TGCAGCGTTGAAGATCCTGATCGGGGGGCGGATACAGATACGCAGTATTTT.

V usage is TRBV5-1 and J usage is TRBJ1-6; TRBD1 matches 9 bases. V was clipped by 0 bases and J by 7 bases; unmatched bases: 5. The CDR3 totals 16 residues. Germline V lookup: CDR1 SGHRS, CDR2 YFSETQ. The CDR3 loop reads CASSLVGQGFNSPLHF. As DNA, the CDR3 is TGCGCCAGCAGCTTGGTCGGACAGGGGTTCAATTCACCCCTCCACTTT.

The CDR3 coding sequence is TGCGCCAGCAGCCAAGATCAGGCGACAGTCTCCTACAATGAGCAGTTCTTC. Protein sequence: CASSQDQATVSYNEQFF. The chain uses TRBV4-3 and TRBJ2-1, with a tentative D call TRBD1 (5 bases). There are 17 residues in the CDR3. V lost 0 bases and J 0 bases, leaving 12 bases between the germline ends. Germline CDR1 is LGHNA and CDR2 is YSLEER.

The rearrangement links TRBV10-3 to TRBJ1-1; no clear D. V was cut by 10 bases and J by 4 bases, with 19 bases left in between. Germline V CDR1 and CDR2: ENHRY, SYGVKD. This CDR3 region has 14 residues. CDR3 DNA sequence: TGTGCCAGCCAGCCGGGAGAAACGCTCACTGAAGCTTTCTTT. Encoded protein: CASQPGETLTEAFF.

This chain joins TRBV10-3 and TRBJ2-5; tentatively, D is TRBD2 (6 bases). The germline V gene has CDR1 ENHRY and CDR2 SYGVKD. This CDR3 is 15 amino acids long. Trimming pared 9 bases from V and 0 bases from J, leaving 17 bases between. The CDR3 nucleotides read TGTGCCATTTCCTCCGGGACGGGAGACCAAGAGACCCAGTACTTC. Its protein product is CAISSGTGDQETQYF.

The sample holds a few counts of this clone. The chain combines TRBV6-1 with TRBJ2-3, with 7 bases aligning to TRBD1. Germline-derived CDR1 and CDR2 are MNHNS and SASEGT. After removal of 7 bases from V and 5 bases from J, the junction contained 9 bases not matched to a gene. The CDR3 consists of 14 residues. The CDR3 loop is CASTDREDLDTQYF. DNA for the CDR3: TGTGCCAGCACAGACAGGGAAGATTTAGATACGCAGTATTTT.